Detailed here is one T cell receptor beta chain. No antigen is known for it. Each diagnosis drew on symptoms, thyroxine, TRAb, thyroid ultrasound and orbital computed tomography findings. RNA transcripts gave rise to amplified TCR beta CDR3 regions. The HTBI primer set was used in a first-round RT-PCR of the TCR CDR3. TCRdb fed the multiplex PCR reads into MiXCR, producing one record per CDR3 protein. The table shows 660,000 or so distinct CDR3 sequences, with less than 45% occurring only once. This record comes from a study of T cells in Graves' hyperthyroidism and ophthalmopathy. Study observations and caveats: Most thyroid clonotypes expanded above 0.001 were also detected in blood. Researchers report that a 13 V-J model separated ophthalmopathy from stable hyperthyroidism. The model identified upcoming ophthalmopathy a median around 6 months ahead of onset.

The CDR3 consists of 14 residues. From germline, CDR1 is SGHAT and CDR2 FQNNGV. Trimming took off 5 bases at V and 0 bases at J, with 10 bases between the two ends. The sample consisted of peripheral blood or thyroid tissue (not recorded which). The J gene is TRBJ1-2, the V gene TRBV11-2; D possibly corresponds to TRBD1 (5 bases). This sequence originates from an adult man with Graves' disease, either hyperthyroidism or ophthalmopathy (not recorded which). CDR3 sequence (DNA): TGTGCCAGCAGCCCGACAGAAGCTAACTATGGCTACACCTTC. This codes for CASSPTEANYGYTF.